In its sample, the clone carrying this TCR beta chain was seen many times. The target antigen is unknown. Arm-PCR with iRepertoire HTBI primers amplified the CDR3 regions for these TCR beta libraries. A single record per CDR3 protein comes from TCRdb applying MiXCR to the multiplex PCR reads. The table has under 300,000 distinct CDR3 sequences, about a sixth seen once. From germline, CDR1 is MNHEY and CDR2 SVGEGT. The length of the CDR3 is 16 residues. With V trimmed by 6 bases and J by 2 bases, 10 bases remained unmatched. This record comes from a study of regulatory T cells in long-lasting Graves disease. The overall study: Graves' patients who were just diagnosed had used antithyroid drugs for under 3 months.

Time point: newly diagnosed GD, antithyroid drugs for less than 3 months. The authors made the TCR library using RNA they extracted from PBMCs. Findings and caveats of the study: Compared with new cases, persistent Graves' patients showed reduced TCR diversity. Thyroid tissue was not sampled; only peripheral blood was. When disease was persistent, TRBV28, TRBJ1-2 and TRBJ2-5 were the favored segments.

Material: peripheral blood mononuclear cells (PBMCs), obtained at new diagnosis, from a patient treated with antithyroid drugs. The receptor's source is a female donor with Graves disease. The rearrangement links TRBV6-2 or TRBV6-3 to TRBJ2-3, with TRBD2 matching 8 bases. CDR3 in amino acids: CASRFQLAGFTDTQYF. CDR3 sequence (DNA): TGTGCCAGCAGATTCCAATTAGCGGGATTCACAGATACGCAGTATTTT.